This T cell receptor (beta chain) was observed in a study of blood T cells in healthy people across ages. Study-wide findings and caveats: Comparison with aged donors showed that long-lived donors had more naive CD4+ cells and higher diversity.

In the case of this clonotype: Antigen unknown.

From germline, CDR1 is SGHKS and CDR2 YYEKEE (reference sequence). Trimming took off 2 bases at V and 6 bases at J, with 15 bases between the two ends. The CDR3 has 15 residues. A sample-barcoded 5' primer and a J-beta primer mix were used in a second PCR of roughly 7 to 12 cycles. Via MiXCR, TCRdb re-called the 5' RACE reads, giving one row per CDR3 protein. The profile covers hundreds of thousands of distinct CDR3 sequences, with about half appearing a single time and under 35% taken by the ten largest. V gene TRBV5-5 combines with J gene TRBJ1-5, with a weak D call TRBD1 (6 bases). The receptor was derived from a woman aged 55-69 years in good health. Material for sequencing was blood. The CDR3 nucleotides read TGTGCCAGCAGCTTAGAGGGGGGCTTGGGTCAGCCCCAGCATTTT. It yields the protein CASSLEGGLGQPQHF.